What follows are 2 T cell receptor beta chains derived from one specimen sequenced in a study of blood T cells in healthy people across ages (dated by TCRdb to 2015 to 2017). The library relied on 5' RACE. TCRdb records Illumina HiSeq 2500 as the sequencer. A second PCR of about 6 to 12 cycles was run with a J-beta primer mix and a sample-barcoded 5' primer. The public sequencing data were trimmed at Q25 with fastp and processed into clonotypes with MiXCR by TCRdb, which kept only in-frame beta chains. Identical CDR3 protein sequences are pooled into one entry, listed with their most common genes and DNA. The sample contains about 2 million distinct CDR3 sequences, roughly 50% of them found a single time. More than 2% of the sample rests with the top ten. What was sequenced was blood. The receptors come from a woman aged 35 to 49 in good health.

The V call is TRBV6-2 or TRBV6-3, the J call TRBJ1-2; D not certain. V dropped 6 bases and J dropped 11 bases, with 19 bases sitting between them. Looked up from germline, CDR1 is MNHEY and CDR2 is SVGEGT. CDR3 length: 13 residues. The CDR3, as DNA: TGTGCCAGCAGAGTCGACGGGATCTTGGGGTACACCTTC. Its translation: CASRVDGILGYTF.

This clonotype was observed a handful of times. J is TRBJ2-5 and V is TRBV7-2; D is perhaps TRBD2 (5 bases). Germline loops: CDR1 SGHTA, CDR2 FQGNSA. This CDR3 is built from 16 residues. Trimming pared 1 base from V and 5 bases from J, leaving 17 bases between. CDR3 loop: CASSLVGSYPRETQYF. The CDR3 DNA reads TGTGCCAGCAGCTTAGTGGGGAGCTACCCAAGGGAGACCCAGTACTTC.